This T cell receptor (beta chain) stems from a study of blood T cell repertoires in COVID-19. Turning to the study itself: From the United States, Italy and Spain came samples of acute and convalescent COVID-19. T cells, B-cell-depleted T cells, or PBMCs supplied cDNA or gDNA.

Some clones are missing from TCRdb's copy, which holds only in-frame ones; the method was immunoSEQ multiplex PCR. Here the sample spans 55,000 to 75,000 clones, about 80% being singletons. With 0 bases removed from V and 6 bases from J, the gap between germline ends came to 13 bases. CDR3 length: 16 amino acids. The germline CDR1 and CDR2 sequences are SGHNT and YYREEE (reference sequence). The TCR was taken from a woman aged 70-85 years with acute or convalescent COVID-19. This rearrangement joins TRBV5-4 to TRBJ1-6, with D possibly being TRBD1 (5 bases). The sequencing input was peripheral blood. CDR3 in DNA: TGTGCCAGCAGCTTGGCTCAGGGAAAGGGTAATTCACCCCTCCACTTT. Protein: CASSLAQGKGNSPLHF.